This TCR delta chain is from a study of γδ T cells in repeated Plasmodium falciparum infection. TCRdb reanalysed the multiplex PCR reads with CATT. The sample lists 90,000 to 95,000 delta-chain clones; 0.9% to 1% were seen once. Per germline, CDR1 GEAIGNYY and CDR2 EKD. The CDR3 contains 18 residues. The sample holds a few counts of this clone. The TCRdb protein comes from a much larger clone and disagrees with this DNA's translation at residue 15, likely due to a read error; the protein given here is derived from the DNA. Bulk repertoires came from Vgamma9/Vdelta2+ or Vdelta2-negative gammadelta T cells flow-sorted from PBMC.

The material sequenced was gamma-delta T cells from blood. This chain joins TRDV2 and TRDJ2; 8 bases match TRDD3. The J gene was not available in TCRdb and was assigned here by matching the DNA to germline segments. This TCR was recovered from a pool of human donors (malaria-infected and uninfected, not separated). The CDR3 DNA is TGTGCCTGTGACACCGTGGGGGATGCCTTAGCTTTGACAGCACGACTCTTCTTT. Its protein product is CACDTVGDALALTARLFF.